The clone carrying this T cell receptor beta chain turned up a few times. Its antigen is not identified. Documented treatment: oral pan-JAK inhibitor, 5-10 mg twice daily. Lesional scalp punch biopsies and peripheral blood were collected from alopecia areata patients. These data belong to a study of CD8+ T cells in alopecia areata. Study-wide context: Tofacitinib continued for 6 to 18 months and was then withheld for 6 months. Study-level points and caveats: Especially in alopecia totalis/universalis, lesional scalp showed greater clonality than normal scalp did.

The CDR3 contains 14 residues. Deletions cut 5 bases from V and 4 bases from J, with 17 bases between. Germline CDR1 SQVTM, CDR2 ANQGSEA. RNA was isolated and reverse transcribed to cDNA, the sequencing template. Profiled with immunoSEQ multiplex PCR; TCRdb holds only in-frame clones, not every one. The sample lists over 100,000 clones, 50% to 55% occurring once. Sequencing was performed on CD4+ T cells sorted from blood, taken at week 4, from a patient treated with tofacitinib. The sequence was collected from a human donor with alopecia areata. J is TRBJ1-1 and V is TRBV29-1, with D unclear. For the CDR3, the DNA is TGCAGCGTTCATGGGCCCCGGGCGGGCACTGAAGCTTTCTTT. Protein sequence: CSVHGPRAGTEAFF.